This T cell receptor beta chain was identified during a study of OX40 agonist ivuxolimab in advanced cancers. About the study: A diagnosis of hepatocellular carcinoma, melanoma, renal cell or head and neck cancer was present in dose-escalation patients.

Note on this clone: Antigen unknown.

Generated by immunoSEQ multiplex PCR, the TCRdb table keeps only in-frame clones and is missing some. The sample yields more than 45,000 clones, around 82% seen once. Study outcomes and limitations: Patients who responded partially at 0.1-3.0 mg/kg showed clonal expansion ranking among the lowest. The work left the antigen specificity of expanded peripheral T cells undetermined. At 0.1 to 3.0 mg/kg and by week 6, CD4+ and CD8+ T cells in the blood had expanded clonally.

Here the sequenced sample was CD4+ or CD8+ T cells sorted from blood, taken in a trial of the OX40 agonist ivuxolimab. This sequence was found in an adult with an advanced solid tumor such as melanoma, head and neck, liver or kidney cancer.

The CDR3 DNA is TGTGCCAGCAGCTTATCACAGGGTAGCACTGAAGCTTTCTTT. Its translation: CASSLSQGSTEAFF. This chain uses TRBV7-7 with TRBJ1-1; tentative D call: TRBD1 (6 bases). This CDR3 has 14 amino acids. Trimming shortened V by 2 bases and J by 4 bases, and 11 bases separated the two germline ends. Germline CDR1 SSHAT, CDR2 FNYEAQ (reference sequence).